The rows below give T cell receptor beta chains drawn from one sample of a study of sequential checkpoint blockade in melanoma. The repertoire was sequenced with immunoSEQ multiplex PCR; TCRdb's copy has only in-frame clones and lacks some. In the table there are hundreds of clones, 25% of which are singletons. The source material was tumor tissue (inferred from file names), sampled from a patient given nivolumab and ipilimumab in sequence. Every receptor here comes from a human donor with melanoma. Both conserved end residues are part of each CDR3.

>TRBV29-1|TRBJ2-5
CSARTGARGAQYF
>TRBV6-1|TRBJ1-5
CASSEATQQPQHF
>TRBV28|TRBJ2-7
CASSLGGVSRGSYEQYF
>TRBV6-8|TRBJ1-2
CASIPDREGNGYTF
>TRBV28|TRBJ1-5
CASSLRSRNQPQHF
>TRBV10-3|TRBJ2-3
CASWTGSFTDTQYF
>TRBV7-1|TRBJ1-1
CASSAGPNTEAFF
>TRBV6-8|TRBJ2-7
CASNPPRQGWDEQYF
>TRBV11-3|TRBJ2-2
CASSLDGPLRELFF
>TRBV28|TRBJ1-1
CASSLIQGRGEAFF